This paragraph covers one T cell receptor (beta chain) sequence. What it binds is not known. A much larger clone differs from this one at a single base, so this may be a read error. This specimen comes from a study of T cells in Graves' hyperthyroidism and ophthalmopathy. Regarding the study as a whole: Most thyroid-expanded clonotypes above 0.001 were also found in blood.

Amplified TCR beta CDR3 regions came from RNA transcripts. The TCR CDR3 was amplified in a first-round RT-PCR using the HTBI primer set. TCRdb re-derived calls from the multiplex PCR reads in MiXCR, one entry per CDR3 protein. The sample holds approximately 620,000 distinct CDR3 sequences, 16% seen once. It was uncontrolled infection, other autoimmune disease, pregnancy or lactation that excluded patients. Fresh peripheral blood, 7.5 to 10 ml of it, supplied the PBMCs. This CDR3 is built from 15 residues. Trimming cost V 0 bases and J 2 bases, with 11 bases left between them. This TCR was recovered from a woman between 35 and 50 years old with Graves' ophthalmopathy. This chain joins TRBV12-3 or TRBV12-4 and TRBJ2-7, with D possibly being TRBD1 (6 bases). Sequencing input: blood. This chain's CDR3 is CASSLAGTPPYEQYF. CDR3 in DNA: TGTGCCAGCAGTTTAGCGGGGACACCTCCCTACGAGCAGTACTTC.